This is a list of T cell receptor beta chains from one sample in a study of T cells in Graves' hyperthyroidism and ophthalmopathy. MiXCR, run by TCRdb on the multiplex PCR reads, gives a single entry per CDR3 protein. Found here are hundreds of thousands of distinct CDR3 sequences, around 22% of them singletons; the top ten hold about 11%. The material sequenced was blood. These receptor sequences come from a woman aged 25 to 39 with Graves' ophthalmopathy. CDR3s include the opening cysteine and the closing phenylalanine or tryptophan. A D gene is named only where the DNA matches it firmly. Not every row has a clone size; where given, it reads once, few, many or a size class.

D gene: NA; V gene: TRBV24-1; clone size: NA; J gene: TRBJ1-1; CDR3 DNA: TGTGCCACCAGTGATTTGCCCCGCGTTCCGATAGTGAGCCCAATTTTAAACACTGAAGCTTTCTTT; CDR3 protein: CATSDLPRVPIVSPILNTEAFF
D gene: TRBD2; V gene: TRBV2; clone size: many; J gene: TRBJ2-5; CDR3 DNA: TGTGCCAGCAGCGGGCAGGGGACTAGCGGGGAAGAGACCCAGTACTTC; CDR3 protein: CASSGQGTSGEETQYF
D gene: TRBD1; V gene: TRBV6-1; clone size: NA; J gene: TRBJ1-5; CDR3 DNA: TGTGCCAGCAGATCCCGGGACAGGGAGAGGGGTAATCAGCCCCAGCATTTT; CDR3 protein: CASRSRDRERGNQPQHF
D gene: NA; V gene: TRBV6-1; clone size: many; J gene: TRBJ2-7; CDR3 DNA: TGTGCCAGCACGACCAGGACCTACGAGCAGTACTTC; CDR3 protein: CASTTRTYEQYF
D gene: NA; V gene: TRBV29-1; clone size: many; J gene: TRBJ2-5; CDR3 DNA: TGCAGCGTTGAACGATGGCGCTGGGAGACCCAGTACTTC; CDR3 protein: CSVERWRWETQYF
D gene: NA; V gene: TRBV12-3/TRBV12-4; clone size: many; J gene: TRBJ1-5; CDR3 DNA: TGTGCCAACAGTTTATCTGGGGTGCATCAGCCCCAGCATTTT; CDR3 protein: CANSLSGVHQPQHF
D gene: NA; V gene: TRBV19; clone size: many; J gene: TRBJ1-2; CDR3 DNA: TGTGCCAGTAGTATATTAGTCGGCGGCTACACCTTC; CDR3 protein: CASSILVGGYTF
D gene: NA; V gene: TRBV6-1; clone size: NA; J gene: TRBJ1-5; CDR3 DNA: TGTGCCAGTCTGTCCCGCATCCCCTCATGGAATCAGCCCCAGCATTTT; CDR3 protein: CASLSRIPSWNQPQHF
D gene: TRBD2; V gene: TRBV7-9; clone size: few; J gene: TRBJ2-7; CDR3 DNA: TGTGCCAGCAGCTTTCTAGCGGGGTCCTACGAGCAGTACTTC; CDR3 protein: CASSFLAGSYEQYF
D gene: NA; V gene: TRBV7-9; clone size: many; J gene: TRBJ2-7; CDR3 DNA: TGTGCCAGCAGCTTAACCGGGCCACAATCCTACGAGCAGTACTTC; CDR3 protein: CASSLTGPQSYEQYF
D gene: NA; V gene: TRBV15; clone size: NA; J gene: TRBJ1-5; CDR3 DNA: TGTGCCACCAGCAGAGAGGGGGGATCCCAGCCCCAGCATTTT; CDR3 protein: CATSREGGSQPQHF
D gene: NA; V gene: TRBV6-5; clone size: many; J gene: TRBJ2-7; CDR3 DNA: TGTGCCAGCAGTTACTCGTTGACCCCCGGTTACGAGCAGTACTTC; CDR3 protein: CASSYSLTPGYEQYF
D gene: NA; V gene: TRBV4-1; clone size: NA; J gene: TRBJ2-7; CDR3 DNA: TGCGCCAGCAGCCAAGAATACAGGGAATCCTACGAGCAGTACTTC; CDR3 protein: CASSQEYRESYEQYF
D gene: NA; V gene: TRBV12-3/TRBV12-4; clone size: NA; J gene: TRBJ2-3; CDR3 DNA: TGTGCCAGCAGTAGACAGTTTAGCACAGATACGCAGTATTTT; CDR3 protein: CASSRQFSTDTQYF
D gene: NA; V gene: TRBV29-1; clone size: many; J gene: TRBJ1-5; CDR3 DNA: TGCAGCGTTGGTGACCTGAATCAGCCCCAGCATTTT; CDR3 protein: CSVGDLNQPQHF
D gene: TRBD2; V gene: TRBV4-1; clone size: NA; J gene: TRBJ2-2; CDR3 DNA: TGCGCCAGCAGCCAAGGGCGGGGGAGGGGCCGCTTGTTCAACACCGGGGAGCTGTTTTTT; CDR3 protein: CASSQGRGRGRLFNTGELFF
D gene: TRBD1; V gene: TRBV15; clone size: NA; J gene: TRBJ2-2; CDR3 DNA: TGTGCCACCAGCAGAGGGGACAGGGATTCCGGGGAGCTGTTTTTT; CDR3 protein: CATSRGDRDSGELFF
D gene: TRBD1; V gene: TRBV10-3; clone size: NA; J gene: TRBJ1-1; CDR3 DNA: TGTGCCATCAGTGATAGTGCCAGGGGGCGTAGAGCTGAAGCTTTCTTT; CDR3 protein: CAISDSARGRRAEAFF
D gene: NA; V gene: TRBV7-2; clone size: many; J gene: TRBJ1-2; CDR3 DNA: TGTGCCAGCAGCTTAGGGGGCTCCTCGGCGCGGGGTTTTAGCTATGGCTACACCTTC; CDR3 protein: CASSLGGSSARGFSYGYTF
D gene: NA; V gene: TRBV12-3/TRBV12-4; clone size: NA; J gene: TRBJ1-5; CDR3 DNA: TGTGCCAGCACCCAAGGGGGACGGGGACAGCCCCAGCATTTT; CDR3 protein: CASTQGGRGQPQHF